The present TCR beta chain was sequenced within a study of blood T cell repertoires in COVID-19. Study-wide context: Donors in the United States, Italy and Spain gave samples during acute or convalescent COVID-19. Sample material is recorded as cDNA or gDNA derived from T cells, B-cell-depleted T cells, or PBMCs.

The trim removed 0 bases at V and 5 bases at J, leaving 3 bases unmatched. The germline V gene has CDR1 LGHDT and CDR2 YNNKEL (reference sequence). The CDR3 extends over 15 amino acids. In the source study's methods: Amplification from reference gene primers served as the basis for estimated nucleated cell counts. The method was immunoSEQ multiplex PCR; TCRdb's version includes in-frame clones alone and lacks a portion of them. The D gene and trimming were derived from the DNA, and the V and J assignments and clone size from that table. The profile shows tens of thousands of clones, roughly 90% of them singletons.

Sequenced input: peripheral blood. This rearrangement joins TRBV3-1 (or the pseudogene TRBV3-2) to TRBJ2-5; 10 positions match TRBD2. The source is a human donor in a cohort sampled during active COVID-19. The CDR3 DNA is TGTGCCAGCAGCCAAGAAAGCGGGGGGGCCGAGACCCAGTACTTC. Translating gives CASSQESGGAETQYF.